The entry that follows covers one TCR beta chain sequence. The antigen remains unidentified. Blood collection times were about day -28 and days 30, 100, 180 posttransplant. This sample is part of a study of T cell clonotyping in hematopoietic cell transplantation. Germline lookup yields CDR1 MNHNS and CDR2 SASEGT. V lost 0 bases to trimming and J lost 3 bases, with 0 bases between them. This CDR3 has 11 amino acids. Study-level points and caveats: Without cell sorting, CD4 versus CD8 contributions remain unresolved.

Clones were read by immunoSEQ multiplex PCR, and TCRdb kept only the in-frame ones, dropping some. The sample contains just over 4,000 clones, 95% of which appear only once. This TCR was sampled from a male patient between 45 and 60 years old who had an allogeneic stem cell transplant from a related donor, so the T cells may come from the graft donor. Some clones in this sample may be carry-over from other donors' samples. V is TRBV6-1 and J is TRBJ2-7; no definite D call. Sequencing used PBMCs, obtained 30 days after allogeneic stem cell transplant. In DNA, the CDR3 is TGTGCCAGCAGTGAAGCCTACGAGCAGTACTTC. It codes for CASSEAYEQYF.